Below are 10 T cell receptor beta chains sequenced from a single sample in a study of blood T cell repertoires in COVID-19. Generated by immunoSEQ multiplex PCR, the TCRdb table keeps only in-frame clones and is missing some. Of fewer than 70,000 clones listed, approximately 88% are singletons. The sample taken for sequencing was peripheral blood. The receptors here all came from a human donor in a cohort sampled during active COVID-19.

CDR3 residues: CASSIGQGLYSPLHF. CDR3 coding DNA: TGTGCCAGCAGCATCGGACAGGGCTTGTATTCACCCCTCCACTTT. The chain uses TRBV5-4 and TRBJ1-6, with 8 bases matching TRBD1. This CDR3 is 15 amino acids long. Germline V CDR1 and CDR2: SGHNT, YYREEE (reference sequence). Trimming removed 4 bases from V and 8 bases from J; junction bases left unmatched: 8.

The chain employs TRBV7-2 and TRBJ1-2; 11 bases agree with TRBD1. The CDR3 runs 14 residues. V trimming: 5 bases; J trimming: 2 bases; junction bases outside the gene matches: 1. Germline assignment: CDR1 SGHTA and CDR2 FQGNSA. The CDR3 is CASSGTGGNYGYTF. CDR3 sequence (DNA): TGTGCCAGCAGCGGGACAGGGGGGAACTATGGCTACACCTTC.

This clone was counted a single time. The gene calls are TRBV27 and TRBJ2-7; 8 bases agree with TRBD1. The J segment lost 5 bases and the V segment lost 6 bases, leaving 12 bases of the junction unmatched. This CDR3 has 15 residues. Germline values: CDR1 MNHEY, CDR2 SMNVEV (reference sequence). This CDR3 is CASSPPGGELNEQYF. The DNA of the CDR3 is TGTGCCAGCAGCCCCCCAGGGGGCGAACTCAACGAGCAGTACTTC.

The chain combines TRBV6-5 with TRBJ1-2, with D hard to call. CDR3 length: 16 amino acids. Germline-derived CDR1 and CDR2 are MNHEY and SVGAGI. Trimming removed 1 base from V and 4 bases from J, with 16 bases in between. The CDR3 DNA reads TGTGCCAGCAGTTACTACGGGAGGAATACTCGCTATGGCTACACCTTC. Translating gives CASSYYGRNTRYGYTF.

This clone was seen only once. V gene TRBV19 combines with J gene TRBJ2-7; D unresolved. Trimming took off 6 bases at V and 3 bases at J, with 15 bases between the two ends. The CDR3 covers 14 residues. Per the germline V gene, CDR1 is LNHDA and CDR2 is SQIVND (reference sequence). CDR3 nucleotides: TGTGCCAGTAGCTTTCTTGGGCAGGACTACGAGCAGTACTTC. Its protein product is CASSFLGQDYEQYF.

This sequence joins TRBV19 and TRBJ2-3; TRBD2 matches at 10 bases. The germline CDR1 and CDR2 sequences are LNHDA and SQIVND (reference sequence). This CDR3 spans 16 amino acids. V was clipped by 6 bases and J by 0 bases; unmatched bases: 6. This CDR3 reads CASSPLSGRSTDTQYF. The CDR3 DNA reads TGTGCCAGTAGCCCTCTTAGCGGGAGGAGCACAGATACGCAGTATTTT.

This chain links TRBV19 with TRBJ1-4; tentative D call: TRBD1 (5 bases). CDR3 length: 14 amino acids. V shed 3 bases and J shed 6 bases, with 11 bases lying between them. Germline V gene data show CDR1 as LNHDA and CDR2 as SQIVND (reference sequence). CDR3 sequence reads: CASSMGRGDEKLFF. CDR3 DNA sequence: TGTGCCAGTAGTATGGGGAGGGGAGATGAAAAACTGTTTTTT.

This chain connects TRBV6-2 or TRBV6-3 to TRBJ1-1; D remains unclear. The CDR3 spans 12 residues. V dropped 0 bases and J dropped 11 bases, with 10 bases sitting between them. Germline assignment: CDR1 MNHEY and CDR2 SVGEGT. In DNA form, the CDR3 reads TGTGCCAGCAGTTACTCGCCGGGTCTCGCTTTCTTT. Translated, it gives CASSYSPGLAFF.

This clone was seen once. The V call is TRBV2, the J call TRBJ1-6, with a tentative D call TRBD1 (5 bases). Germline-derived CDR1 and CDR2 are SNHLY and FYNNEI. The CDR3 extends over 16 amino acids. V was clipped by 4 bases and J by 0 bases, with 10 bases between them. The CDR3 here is CASSGQSSSYNSPLHF. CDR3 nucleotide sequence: TGTGCCAGCAGTGGACAGTCAAGCTCCTATAATTCACCCCTCCACTTT.

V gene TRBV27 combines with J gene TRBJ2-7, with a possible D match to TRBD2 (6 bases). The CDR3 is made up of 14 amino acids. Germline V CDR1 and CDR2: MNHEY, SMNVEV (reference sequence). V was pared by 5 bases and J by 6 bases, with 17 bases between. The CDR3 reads CASSPGGALGEQYF. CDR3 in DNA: TGTGCCAGCAGTCCAGGCGGGGCCCTCGGCGAGCAGTACTTC.